Listed here are 20 T cell receptor beta chains from one sample, sequenced in a study of blood T cell repertoires in COVID-19. Sequencing was performed with immunoSEQ multiplex PCR; in TCRdb, only in-frame clones are kept and a portion is missing. Among approximately 310,000 clones, about nine tenths were seen once, and the ten largest hold about 5%. The sequenced sample was PBMCs or T cells enriched from blood (not recorded which). The source is a man aged 55 to 69 who had recovered from COVID-19.

The chain recombines TRBV19 with TRBJ2-7, with D possibly TRBD2 on 6 matching bases. CDR3 length equals 16 residues. Trimming left V 6 bases short and J 4 bases short, with 22 bases between. Looked up from germline, CDR1 is LNHDA and CDR2 is SQIVND (reference sequence). CDR3 nucleotides: TGTGCCAGTAGACTTTCACCGGGACCCGGGGGTTACGAGCAGTACTTC. Translating gives CASRLSPGPGGYEQYF. Based on the CDR3 plus reference TRBV19 and TRBJ2-7, the full variable domain is DGGITQSPKYLFRKEGQNVTLSCEQNLNHDAMYWYRQDPGQGLRLIYYSQIVNDFQKGDIAEGYSVSREKKESFPLTVTSAQKNPTAFYLCASRLSPGPGGYEQYFGPGTRLTVT.

V usage is TRBV6-5 and J usage is TRBJ2-4; 7 bases fit TRBD1. The V gene end was trimmed by 5 bases and the J gene end by 6 bases; junction bases not matched to a gene: 7. This CDR3 spans 14 amino acids. Germline V gene sequence: CDR1 MNHEY, CDR2 SVGAGI. The CDR3 DNA follows: TGTGCCAGCAGTCTAGACAGGGTGCGAAACATTCAGTACTTC. Protein sequence: CASSLDRVRNIQYF.

This chain connects TRBV5-1 to TRBJ1-1; the D gene is possibly TRBD1 (5 bases). V was shortened by 0 bases and J by 0 bases, with 12 bases between the two germline ends. This CDR3 is 16 amino acids long. From germline, CDR1 is SGHRS and CDR2 YFSETQ. The CDR3 sequence: CASSLGQGCMNTEAFF. The CDR3 DNA reads TGCGCCAGCAGCTTGGGTCAGGGCTGCATGAACACTGAAGCTTTCTTT. The variable domain in full, completed from reference TRBV5-1 and TRBJ1-1, reads KAGVTQTPRYLIKTRGQQVTLSCSPISGHRSVSWYQQTPGQGLQFLFEYFSETQRNKGNFPGRFSGRQFSNSRSEMNVSTLELGDSALYLCASSLGQGCMNTEAFFGQGTRLTVV.

This chain connects TRBV27 to TRBJ2-7; TRBD1 matches at 10 bases. In germline, CDR1 is MNHEY, CDR2 SMNVEV (reference sequence). Trimming at V came to 3 bases and at J to 5 bases, leaving 4 bases not matched to a gene. The CDR3 is 14 residues long. For the CDR3, the DNA is TGTGCCAGCAGTTTCTGGGACAGGGGACACGAGCAGTACTTC. It codes for CASSFWDRGHEQYF.

As regards this clone: Sequence at one end of the junction differs from germline and may be a read error. The chain couples TRBV27 to TRBJ2-7; possible D gene TRBD1, 6 bases. CDR3 length equals 12 residues. Looked up from germline, CDR1 is MNHEY and CDR2 is SMNVEV (reference sequence). CDR3 nucleotides: TGTGCCAGCAGTTTATCGACAGGTCCTTCGCACTTC. Protein product: CASSLSTGPSHF.

The rearrangement links TRBV19 to TRBJ1-1, with D maybe TRBD1 (5 bases). CDR1 is LNHDA and CDR2 is SQIVND in the germline V gene (reference sequence). There are 13 residues in the CDR3. Between the trimmed V and J ends, which lost 8 bases and 6 bases, there was a span of 16 bases. CDR3 DNA sequence: TGTGCCAGTCTGACAGCCATTGGGGCTGAAGCTTTCTTT. It yields the protein CASLTAIGAEAFF.

This clone was seen a few times. The chain links TRBV5-1 to TRBJ2-3; 7 bases align to TRBD2. J lost 2 bases, V lost 4 bases, and 4 bases had no gene match. The CDR3 runs 14 residues. Germline V lookup: CDR1 SGHRS, CDR2 YFSETQ. CDR3 in amino acids: CASSPGTITDTQYF. DNA for the CDR3: TGCGCCAGCAGCCCAGGGACTATCACAGATACGCAGTATTTT. The whole variable domain, filled in from reference TRBV5-1 and TRBJ2-3, reads KAGVTQTPRYLIKTRGQQVTLSCSPISGHRSVSWYQQTPGQGLQFLFEYFSETQRNKGNFPGRFSGRQFSNSRSEMNVSTLELGDSALYLCASSPGTITDTQYFGPGTRLTVL.

The rearrangement links TRBV7-3 to TRBJ2-5; TRBD2 aligns across 8 bases. J lost 0 bases, V lost 1 base, and 16 bases had no gene match. The germline V gene encodes CDR1 SGHTA and CDR2 FQGTGA. The CDR3 loop spans 20 amino acids. This CDR3 is CASSLIRTSRTSGYQETQYF. The CDR3 DNA is TGTGCCAGCAGCTTAATCCGGACTAGCAGGACGAGCGGGTACCAAGAGACCCAGTACTTC.

The rearrangement joins TRBV6-4 to TRBJ1-5; tentative D call: TRBD1 (5 bases). The germline gives CDR1 MRHNA, CDR2 SNTAGT. This CDR3 contains 16 residues. V shed 8 bases and J shed 4 bases, with 21 bases lying between them. DNA of the CDR3: TGTGCCAGCCCGGGGGATCGTTCGAGTGGGAATCAGCCCCAGCATTTT. Protein: CASPGDRSSGNQPQHF.

This chain joins TRBV28 and TRBJ1-1; possible D gene TRBD1, 5 bases. Deletions cut 4 bases from V and 6 bases from J, with 9 bases between. Looked up from germline, CDR1 is MDHEN and CDR2 is SYDVKM. The CDR3 length is 12 residues. Written as DNA, the CDR3 is TGTGCCAGCAGTTCGACAGTTGCTGAAGCTTTCTTT. Amino acid sequence: CASSSTVAEAFF.

The chain is built from TRBV6-4 and TRBJ2-3, with 12 bases fitting TRBD2. With 2 bases clipped from V and 8 bases from J, the junction kept 11 bases outside the gene matches. CDR1 and CDR2 from the germline V gene are MRHNA and SNTAGT. This CDR3 region has 17 residues. CDR3 nucleotide sequence: TGTGCCAGCAGTGACGGAGCTACTAGCGGGAGGTCTTCTACGCAGTATTTT. Residues: CASSDGATSGRSSTQYF.

The chain employs TRBV9 and TRBJ1-6; TRBD1 is a possible D gene (6 bases). The CDR3 has 13 residues. The V end was cut by 3 bases, the J end by 10 bases, with 11 bases between. CDR1 SGDLS and CDR2 YYNGEE come from the germline V gene. The CDR3 DNA is TGTGCCAGCAGCGAAGCACAGGGATCACCCCTCCACTTT. It codes for CASSEAQGSPLHF. Full variable domain (remainder filled in from reference TRBV9 and TRBJ1-6): DSGVTQTPKHLITATGQRVTLRCSPRSGDLSVYWYQQSLDQGLQFLIQYYNGEERAKGNILERFSAQQFPDLHSELNLSSLELGDSALYFCASSEAQGSPLHFGNGTRLTVT.

The chain uses TRBV7-3 and TRBJ2-6, with a possible D match to TRBD2 (5 bases). Germline CDR1 is SGHTA and CDR2 is FQGTGA. The CDR3 is 15 residues long. Between the trimmed V and J ends, which lost 8 bases and 3 bases, there was a span of 14 bases. The DNA for the CDR3 is TGTGCCAGCTCCCCTCTGGGGAGTGGGGCCAACGTCCTGACTTTC. It yields the protein CASSPLGSGANVLTF.

The chain links TRBV18 to TRBJ2-1, with a possible D match to TRBD2 (6 bases). Germline CDR1 and CDR2: KGHSH and LQKENI. V was cut by 1 base and J by 7 bases, with 11 bases left in between. This CDR3 has 14 amino acids. The CDR3 spells CASSPQSRGNEQFF. CDR3 in DNA: TGTGCCAGCTCACCACAAAGCCGGGGGAATGAGCAGTTCTTC.

In its sample, this clone was seen once. V is TRBV6-4 and J is TRBJ2-3; D might be TRBD2 (6 bases). CDR1 and CDR2 (germline): MRHNA, SNTAGT. Trimming stripped 6 bases from V and 2 bases from J, with 12 bases between. CDR3 length: 14 amino acids. The CDR3 bases are TGTGCCAGCAGAGAGAGGGAGGACACAGATACGCAGTATTTT. Protein: CASREREDTDTQYF.

This sequence joins TRBV19 and TRBJ1-5, with TRBD1 identical over 8 bases. V was clipped by 6 bases and J by 5 bases; unmatched bases: 6. Germline CDR1 is LNHDA and CDR2 is SQIVND (reference sequence). The CDR3 sequence is 14 residues long. Here the CDR3 DNA reads TGTGCCAGTAGCCAGACAGGGGACGATCAGCCCCAGCATTTT. Protein sequence: CASSQTGDDQPQHF.

J is TRBJ2-1 and V is TRBV28; D may be TRBD1 (6 bases). Looked up from germline, CDR1 is MDHEN and CDR2 is SYDVKM. The length of the CDR3 is 15 residues. V lost 7 bases and J lost 4, with 17 bases in between. The CDR3 loop is CASTRGGSRYNEQFF. In DNA form, the CDR3 reads TGTGCCAGCACCCGAGGGGGTAGCAGATACAATGAGCAGTTCTTC.

J is TRBJ1-6 and V is TRBV6-4; TRBD1 agrees at 10 bases. The germline V gene has CDR1 MRHNA and CDR2 SNTAGT. The CDR3 is 15 residues long. V trimming: 5 bases; J trimming: 7 bases; junction bases outside the gene matches: 5. CDR3 sequence reads: CASSYPGQGNSPLHF. CDR3 nucleotides: TGTGCCAGCAGTTACCCGGGACAGGGGAATTCACCCCTCCACTTT.

This clone was seen a few times. The chain links TRBV28 to TRBJ2-7; 10 positions match TRBD2. CDR3 length: 15 amino acids. Germline V CDR1 and CDR2: MDHEN, SYDVKM. Trimming removed 4 bases from V and 7 bases from J; junction bases left unmatched: 10. The CDR3 loop reads CASSSGTSDWREQYF. The CDR3 coding sequence is TGTGCCAGCAGTTCCGGGACTAGCGACTGGAGAGAGCAGTACTTC. Full variable domain (outside the CDR3, taken from reference TRBV28 and TRBJ2-7): DVKVTQSSRYLVKRTGEKVFLECVQDMDHENMFWYRQDPGLGLRLIYFSYDVKMKEKGDIPEGYSVSREKKERFSLILESASTNQTSMYLCASSSGTSDWREQYFGPGTRLTVT.

The chain is built from TRBV6-5 and TRBJ1-5; D gene unclear. Germline-derived CDR1 and CDR2 are MNHEY and SVGAGI. The CDR3 loop spans 14 amino acids. Trimming took off 4 bases at V and 0 bases at J, with 7 bases between the two ends. CDR3 in amino acids: CASSLRDSNQPQHF. CDR3 in DNA: TGTGCCAGCAGTTTGAGGGATAGCAATCAGCCCCAGCATTTT.